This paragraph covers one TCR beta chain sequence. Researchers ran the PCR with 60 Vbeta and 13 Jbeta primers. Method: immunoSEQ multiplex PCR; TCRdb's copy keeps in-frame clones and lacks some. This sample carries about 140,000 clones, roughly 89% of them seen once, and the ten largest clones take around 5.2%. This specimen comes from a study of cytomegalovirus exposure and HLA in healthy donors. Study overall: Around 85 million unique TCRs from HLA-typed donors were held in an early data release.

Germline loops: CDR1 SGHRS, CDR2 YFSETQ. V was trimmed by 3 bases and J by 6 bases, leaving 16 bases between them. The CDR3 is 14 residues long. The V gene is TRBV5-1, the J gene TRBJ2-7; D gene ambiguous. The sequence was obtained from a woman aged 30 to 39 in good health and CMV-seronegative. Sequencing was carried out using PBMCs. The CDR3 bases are TGCGCCAGCAGCTCTAGACCCGGGTCGGGCGAGCAGTACTTC. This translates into CASSSRPGSGEQYF.